This T cell receptor (beta chain) emerged from a study of CD8 T cells in Susac syndrome (dated by TCRdb to between 2018 and 2021). Notes on the research overall: Repertoire sequencing was used to test whether CD8+ T cell activation and differentiation in Susac syndrome was antigen driven. The study compared CD8+ T cell repertoire clonality among 12 healthy donors, 14 Susac syndrome patients and fewer than 19 multiple sclerosis patients. General findings and caveats noted by the study authors: The TCR sequencing and HLA analysis was acknowledged to have included a relatively small number of individuals.

High-throughput TCR beta sequencing profiled peripheral blood CD8+ and CD4+ T cells from healthy donors, Susac syndrome patients and multiple sclerosis patients. Treatment-naive patients with stable or active relapsing-remitting disease fulfilling revised McDonald criteria were used as multiple sclerosis controls. Bulk CD8+ and CD4+ T cells were purified magnetically by negative isolation, whereas CD8+ TEMRA cells were enriched by FACS. Blood was collected in EDTA tubes and processed within 24 hours, with PBMCs isolated through density gradient centrifugation. PBMCs intended for TCR sequencing were cryopreserved in liquid nitrogen and were subsequently thawed in a 37 degrees C water bath. The sorted or isolated CD4+, CD8+ and CD8+ TEMRA cells had a purity of 90% or higher. This clonotype was found once. Its antigen is currently not known. Base qualities are not at hand, and no much larger clone is one base apart. Resting on one read, the evidence is weak.

RNA was extracted with the RNeasy kit and 0.5 to 1 ug was reverse transcribed using random hexamers. The immunoSEQ multiplex PCR assay, which covers 54 Vbeta and 13 Jbeta segments, was used to amplify TCR beta CDR3 regions. PCR amplification bias was corrected by using a synthetic template baseline for primer optimization and computational correction. The authors processed their data as follows. Reads were assigned to V, D and J genes according to IMGT and analyzed in immunoSEQ Analyzer, with only productive sequences retained. Clonality was calculated as one minus the Shannon entropy normalized by log2 of the number of productive unique sequences. Public and private clones were assessed among the 100 most prevalent clones of each patient and control. Clones were defined as Susac-specific when absent from the healthy and MS cohorts, from over a thousand published viral clones and from other ImmuneACCESS disease sequences. TCRdb applied fastp at Q25 and MiXCR to the public reads, then kept only in-frame beta chains. Rows are combined by CDR3 protein, so each entry shows the most common genes and DNA. The authors' filters were not applied to this entry. The sample records about 150,000 distinct CDR3 sequences, about 94% of which are singletons. In total, the top ten clones hold over 0.2% of the sample.

CDR1 SGDLS and CDR2 YYNGEE were looked up in the germline V gene. V is pared back by 1 base and J by 2 bases, with 10 bases lying between the germline termini. Inclusive of the bounding cysteine and phenylalanine, the CDR3 is 14 residues long. The kept DNA is CDR3 alone, 42 bases in frame from the first base. The receptor chain draws on TRBV9 and TRBJ2-7; the D call is possibly TRBD1 or TRBD2, each sharing 5 bases. The sequenced material came from CD8+ T cells from PBMCs. The receptor's source is a human donor with multiple sclerosis. The DNA reads TGTGCCAGCAGCGTACGGGACGGAGCCTACGAGCAGTACTTC. It codes for CASSVRDGAYEQYF.